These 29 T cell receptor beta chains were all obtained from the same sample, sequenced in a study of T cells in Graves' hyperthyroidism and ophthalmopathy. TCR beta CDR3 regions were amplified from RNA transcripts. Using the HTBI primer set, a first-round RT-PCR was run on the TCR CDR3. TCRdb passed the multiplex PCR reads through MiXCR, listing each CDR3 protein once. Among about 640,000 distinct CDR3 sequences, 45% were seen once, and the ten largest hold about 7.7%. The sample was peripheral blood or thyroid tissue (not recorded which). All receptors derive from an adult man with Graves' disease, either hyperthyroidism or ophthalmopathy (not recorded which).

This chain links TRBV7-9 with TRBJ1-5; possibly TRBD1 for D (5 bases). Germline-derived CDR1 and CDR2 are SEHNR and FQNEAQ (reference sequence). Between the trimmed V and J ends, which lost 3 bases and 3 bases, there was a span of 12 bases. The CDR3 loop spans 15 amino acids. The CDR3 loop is CASSLGQADNQPQHF. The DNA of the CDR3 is TGTGCCAGCAGCTTGGGGCAGGCTGACAATCAGCCCCAGCATTTT.

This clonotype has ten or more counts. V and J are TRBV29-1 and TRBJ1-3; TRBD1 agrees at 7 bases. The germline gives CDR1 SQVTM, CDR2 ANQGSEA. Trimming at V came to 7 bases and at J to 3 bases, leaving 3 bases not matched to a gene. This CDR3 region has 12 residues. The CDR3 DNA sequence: TGCAGCGGACAGGGAAGTGGAAACACCATATATTTT. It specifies CSGQGSGNTIYF.

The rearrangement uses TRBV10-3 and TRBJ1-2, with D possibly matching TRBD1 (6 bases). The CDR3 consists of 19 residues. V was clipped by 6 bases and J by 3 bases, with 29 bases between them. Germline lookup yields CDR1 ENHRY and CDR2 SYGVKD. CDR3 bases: TGTGCCATCAGGAAACCTCGGGACACGCCAGAAGTATCTTACTATGGCTACACCTTC. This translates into CAIRKPRDTPEVSYYGYTF.

The CDR3 nucleotides are TGTGCCAGCAGCTTAGGACAGGCTGTTGGAGGGCAGCCCCAGCATTTT. It yields the protein CASSLGQAVGGQPQHF. The rearrangement uses TRBV13 and TRBJ1-5; perhaps TRBD1 as D (5 bases). Trimming shortened V by 0 bases and J by 7 bases, and 16 bases separated the two germline ends. The CDR3 has 16 amino acids. Germline CDR1 is PRHDT and CDR2 is FYEKMQ (reference sequence).

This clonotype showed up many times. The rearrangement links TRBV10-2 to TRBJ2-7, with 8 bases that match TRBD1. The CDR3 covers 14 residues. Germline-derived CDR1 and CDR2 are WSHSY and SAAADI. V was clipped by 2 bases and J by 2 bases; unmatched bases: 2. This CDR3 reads CASSEGQGAYEQYF. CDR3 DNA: TGCGCCAGCAGTGAGGGACAGGGAGCCTACGAGCAGTACTTC.

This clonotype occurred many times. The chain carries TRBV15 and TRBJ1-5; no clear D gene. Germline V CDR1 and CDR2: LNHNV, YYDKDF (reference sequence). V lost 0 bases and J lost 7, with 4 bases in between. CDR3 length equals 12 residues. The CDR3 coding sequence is TGTGCCACCAGCAGAGATCTGCAGCCCCAGCATTTT. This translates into CATSRDLQPQHF.

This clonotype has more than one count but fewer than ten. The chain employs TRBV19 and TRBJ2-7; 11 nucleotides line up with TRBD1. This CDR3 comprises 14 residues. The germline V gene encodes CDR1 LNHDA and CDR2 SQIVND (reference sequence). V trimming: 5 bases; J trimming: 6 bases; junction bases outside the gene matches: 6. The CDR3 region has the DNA TGTGCCAGTAGTGCCGGGACAGGGGGTTTCGAGCAGTACTTC. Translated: CASSAGTGGFEQYF.

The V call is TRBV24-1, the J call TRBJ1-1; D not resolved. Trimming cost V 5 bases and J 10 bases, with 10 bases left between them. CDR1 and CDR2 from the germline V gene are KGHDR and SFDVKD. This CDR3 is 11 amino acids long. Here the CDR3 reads CATSGVGAAFF. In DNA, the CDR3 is TGTGCCACCAGTGGTGTGGGCGCAGCTTTCTTT.

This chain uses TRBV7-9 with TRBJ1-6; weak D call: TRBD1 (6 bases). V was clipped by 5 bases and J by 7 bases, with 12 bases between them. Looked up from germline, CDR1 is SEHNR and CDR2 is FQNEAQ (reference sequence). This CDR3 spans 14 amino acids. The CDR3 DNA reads TGTGCCAGCAGCCTGCAGGGGTTCAATTCACCCCTCCACTTT. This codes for CASSLQGFNSPLHF.

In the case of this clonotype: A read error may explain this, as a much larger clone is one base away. The DNA of the CDR3 is TGTGCCAGCAGCTTAGAGGCCGCCGGGGAGCTGTTTTTT. It encodes CASSLEAAGELFF. The rearrangement joins TRBV7-2 to TRBJ2-2; D not resolved. The germline V gene has CDR1 SGHTA and CDR2 FQGNSA. The CDR3 has 13 residues. V lost 1 base and J lost 6, with 6 bases in between.

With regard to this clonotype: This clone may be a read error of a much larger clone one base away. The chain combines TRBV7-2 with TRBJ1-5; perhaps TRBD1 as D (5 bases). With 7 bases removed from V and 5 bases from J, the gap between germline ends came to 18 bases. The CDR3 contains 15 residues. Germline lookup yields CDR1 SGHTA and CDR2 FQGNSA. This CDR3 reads CTSKENGGYDQPQHF. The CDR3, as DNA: TGTACCAGCAAAGAGAACGGGGGGTACGATCAGCCCCAGCATTTT.

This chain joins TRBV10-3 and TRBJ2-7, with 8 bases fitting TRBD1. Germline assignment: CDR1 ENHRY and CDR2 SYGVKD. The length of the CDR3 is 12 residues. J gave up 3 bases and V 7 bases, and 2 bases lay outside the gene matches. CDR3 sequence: CAIKTGDYEQYF. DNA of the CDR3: TGTGCCATCAAGACAGGGGACTACGAGCAGTACTTC.

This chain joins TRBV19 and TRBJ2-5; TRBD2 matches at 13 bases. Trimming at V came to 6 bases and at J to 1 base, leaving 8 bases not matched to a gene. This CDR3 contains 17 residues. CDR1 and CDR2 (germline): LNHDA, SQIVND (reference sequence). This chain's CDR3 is CASSNLRTSGSQETQYF. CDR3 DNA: TGTGCCAGTAGCAACTTACGGACTAGCGGGAGCCAAGAGACCCAGTACTTC.

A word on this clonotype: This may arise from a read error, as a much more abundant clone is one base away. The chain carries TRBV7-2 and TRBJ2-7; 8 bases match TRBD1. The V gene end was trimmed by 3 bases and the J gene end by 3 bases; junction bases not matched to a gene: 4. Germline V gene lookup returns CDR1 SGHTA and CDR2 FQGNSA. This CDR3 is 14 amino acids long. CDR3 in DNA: TGTGCCAGCAGCTTGAACAGGGGGGACTACGAGCAGTACTTC. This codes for CASSLNRGDYEQYF.

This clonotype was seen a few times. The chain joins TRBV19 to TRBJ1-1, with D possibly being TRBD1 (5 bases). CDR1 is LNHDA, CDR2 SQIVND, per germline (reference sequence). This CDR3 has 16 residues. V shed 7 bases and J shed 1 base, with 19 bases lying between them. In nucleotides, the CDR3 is TGTGCCAGTACCTCATCGTCGGGGCAGGGGAACACTGAAGCTTTCTTT. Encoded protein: CASTSSSGQGNTEAFF.

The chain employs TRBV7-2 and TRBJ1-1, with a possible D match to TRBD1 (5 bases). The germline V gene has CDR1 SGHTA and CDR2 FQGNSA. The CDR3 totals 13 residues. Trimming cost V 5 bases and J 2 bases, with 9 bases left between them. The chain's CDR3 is CASSPGYNTEAFF. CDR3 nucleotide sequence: TGTGCCAGCAGCCCAGGGTACAACACTGAAGCTTTCTTT.

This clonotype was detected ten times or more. CDR3 sequence: CASSLTGDQETQYF. CDR3 DNA: TGTGCCAGCAGCTTGACAGGGGACCAAGAGACCCAGTACTTC. The V call is TRBV7-9, the J call TRBJ2-5; 8 nucleotides line up with TRBD1. The CDR3 has 14 residues. Germline V lookup: CDR1 SEHNR, CDR2 FQNEAQ (reference sequence). Unmatched junction bases numbered 0, after V lost 3 bases and J lost 0 bases.

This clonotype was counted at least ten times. CDR3 protein: CASSLGGWNTEAFF. The DNA for the CDR3 is TGTGCCAGCAGCTTAGGGGGCTGGAACACTGAAGCTTTCTTT. The rearrangement links TRBV7-9 to TRBJ1-1, with TRBD1 as a possible D gene (5 bases). Between the trimmed V and J ends, which lost 1 base and 1 base, there was a span of 7 bases. Germline loops: CDR1 SEHNR, CDR2 FQNEAQ (reference sequence). This CDR3 spans 14 amino acids. The whole variable domain, filled in from reference TRBV7-9 and TRBJ1-1, reads DTGVSQNPRHKITKRGQNVTFRCDPISEHNRLYWYRQTLGQGPEFLTYFQNEAQLEKSRLLSDRFSAERPKGSFSTLEIQRTEQGDSAMYLCASSLGGWNTEAFFGQGTRLTVV.

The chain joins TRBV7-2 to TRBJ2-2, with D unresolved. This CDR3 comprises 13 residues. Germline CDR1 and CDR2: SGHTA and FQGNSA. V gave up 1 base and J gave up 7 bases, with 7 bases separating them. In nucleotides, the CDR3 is TGTGCCAGCAGCTTAGGTTTATTCGGGGAGCTGTTTTTT. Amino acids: CASSLGLFGELFF. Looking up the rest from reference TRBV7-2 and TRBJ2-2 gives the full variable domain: GAGVSQSPSNKVTEKGKDVELRCDPISGHTALYWYRQSLGQGLEFLIYFQGNSAPDKSGLPSDRFSAERTGGSVSTLTIQRTQQEDSAVYLCASSLGLFGELFFGEGSRLTVL.

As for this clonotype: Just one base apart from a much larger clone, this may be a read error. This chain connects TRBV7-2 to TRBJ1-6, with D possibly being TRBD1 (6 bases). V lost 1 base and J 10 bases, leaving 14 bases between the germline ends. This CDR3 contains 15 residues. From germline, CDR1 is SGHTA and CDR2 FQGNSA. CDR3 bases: TGTGCCAGCAGCTTAGTGGCAGGGGTGAGGTCACCCCTCCACTTT. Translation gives CASSLVAGVRSPLHF. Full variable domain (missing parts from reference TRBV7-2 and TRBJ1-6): GAGVSQSPSNKVTEKGKDVELRCDPISGHTALYWYRQSLGQGLEFLIYFQGNSAPDKSGLPSDRFSAERTGGSVSTLTIQRTQQEDSAVYLCASSLVAGVRSPLHFGNGTRLTVT.

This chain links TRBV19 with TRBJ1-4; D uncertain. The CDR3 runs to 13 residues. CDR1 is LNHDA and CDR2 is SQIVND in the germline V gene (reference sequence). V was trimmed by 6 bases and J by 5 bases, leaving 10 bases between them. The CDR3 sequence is CASRSGSNEKLFF. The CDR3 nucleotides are TGTGCCAGTAGATCCGGGAGCAATGAAAAACTGTTTTTT.

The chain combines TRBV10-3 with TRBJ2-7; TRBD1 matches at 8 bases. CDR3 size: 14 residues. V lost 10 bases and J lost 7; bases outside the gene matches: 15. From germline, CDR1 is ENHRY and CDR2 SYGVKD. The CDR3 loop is CASSEDRDLWEQYF. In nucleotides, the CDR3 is TGTGCCAGCAGCGAGGACAGGGATCTATGGGAGCAGTACTTC.

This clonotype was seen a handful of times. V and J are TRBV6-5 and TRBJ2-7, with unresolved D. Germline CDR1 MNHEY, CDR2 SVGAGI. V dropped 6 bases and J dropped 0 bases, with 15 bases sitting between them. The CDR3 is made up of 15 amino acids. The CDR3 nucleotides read TGTGCCAGCAGGCCCAGGCCCACGAGCTCCTACGAGCAGTACTTC. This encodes CASRPRPTSSYEQYF.

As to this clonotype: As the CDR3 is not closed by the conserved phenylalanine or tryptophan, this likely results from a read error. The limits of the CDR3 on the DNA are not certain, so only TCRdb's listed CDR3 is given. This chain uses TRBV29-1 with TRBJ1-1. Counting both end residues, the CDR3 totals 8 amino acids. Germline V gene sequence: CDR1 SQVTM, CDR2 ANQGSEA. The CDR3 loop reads CSGVGANY.

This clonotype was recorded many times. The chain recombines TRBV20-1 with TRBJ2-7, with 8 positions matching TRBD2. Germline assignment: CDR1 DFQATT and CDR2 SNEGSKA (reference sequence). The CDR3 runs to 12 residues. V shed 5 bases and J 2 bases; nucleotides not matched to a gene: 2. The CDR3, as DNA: TGCAGTGCTGTTAGCGGGACCTACGAGCAGTACTTC. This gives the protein CSAVSGTYEQYF.

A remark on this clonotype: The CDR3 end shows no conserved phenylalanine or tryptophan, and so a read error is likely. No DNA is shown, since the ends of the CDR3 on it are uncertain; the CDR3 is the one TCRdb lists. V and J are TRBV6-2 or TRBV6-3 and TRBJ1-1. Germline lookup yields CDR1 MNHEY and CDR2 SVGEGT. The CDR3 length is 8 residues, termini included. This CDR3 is CASSYSMP.

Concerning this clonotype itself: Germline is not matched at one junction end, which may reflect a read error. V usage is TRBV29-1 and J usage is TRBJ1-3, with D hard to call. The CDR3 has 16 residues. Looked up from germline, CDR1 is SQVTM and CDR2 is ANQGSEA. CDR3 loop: CSRQRRPKLSGDTIYF. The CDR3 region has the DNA TGCAGCCGCCAGCGAAGACCGAAACTCTCTGGAGACACCATATATTTT. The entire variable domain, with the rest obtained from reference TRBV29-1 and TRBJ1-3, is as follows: SAVISQKPSRDICQRGTSLTIQCQVDSQVTMMFWYRQQPGQSLTLIATANQGSEATYESGFVIDKFPISRPNLTFSTLTVSNMSPEDSSIYLCSRQRRPKLSGDTIYFGEGSWLTVV.

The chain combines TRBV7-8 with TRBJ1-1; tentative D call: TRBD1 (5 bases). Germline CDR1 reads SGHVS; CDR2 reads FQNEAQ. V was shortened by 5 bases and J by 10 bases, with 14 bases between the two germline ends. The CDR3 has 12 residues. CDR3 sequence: CASSPSRGGAFF. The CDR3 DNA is TGTGCCAGCAGCCCTAGTCGGGGGGGAGCTTTCTTT.

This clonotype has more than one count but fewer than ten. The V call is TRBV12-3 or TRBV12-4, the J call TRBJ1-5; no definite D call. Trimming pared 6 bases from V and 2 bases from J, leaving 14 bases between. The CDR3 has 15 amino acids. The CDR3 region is CASSRAGVGNQPQHF. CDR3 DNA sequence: TGTGCCAGCAGCCGAGCGGGAGTGGGCAATCAGCCCCAGCATTTT.